This is a list of T cell receptor beta chains from one sample in a study of blood T cell repertoires in COVID-19. Libraries were prepared by immunoSEQ multiplex PCR; TCRdb keeps only in-frame clonotypes and omits some of them. The table includes about 100,000 clones, 70% to 90% detected once. Sequencing input: peripheral blood. These receptors came from a man between 50 and 59 years old with active or convalescent COVID-19. Both conserved end residues are part of each CDR3. Fields, in order: J gene, V gene, clone size, D gene, CDR3 protein, CDR3 DNA. A D gene is named only where the DNA matches it firmly. Clone size is not always given. Where it is, it says once, few, many or a class for expanded clones.

TRBJ1-6 TRBV5-8 . . CASTRGGRGNSPLHF TGTGCCAGCACCCGGGGCGGGAGGGGAAATTCACCCCTCCACTTT
TRBJ2-7 TRBV10-3 . . CAARDGGGSSYEQYF TGTGCCGCACGGGATGGGGGCGGCAGCTCCTACGAGCAGTACTTC
TRBJ1-2 TRBV6-5 . . CASSPLGHINYGYTF TGTGCCAGCAGTCCTCTGGGACACATTAACTATGGCTACACCTTC
TRBJ1-1 TRBV2 once TRBD1 CASSGQGGAEAFF TGTGCCAGCAGCGGACAGGGCGGCGCTGAAGCTTTCTTT
TRBJ1-3 TRBV19 . . CASSIGQVGNTIYF TGTGCCAGTAGTATTGGCCAGGTTGGAAACACCATATATTTT
TRBJ2-7 TRBV10-3 . . CAISGPHGGEQYF TGTGCCATCAGTGGCCCCCACGGGGGCGAGCAGTACTTC
TRBJ2-1 TRBV5-1 . TRBD2 CASSFGELAEYNEQFF TGCGCCAGCAGTTTTGGCGAGCTAGCGGAATACAATGAGCAGTTCTTC
TRBJ1-6 TRBV10-3 . TRBD1 CAISGSGTENSPLHF TGTGCCATCAGTGGGTCCGGGACAGAGAATTCACCCCTCCACTTT
TRBJ1-2 TRBV19 . . CASNRVSYGYTF TGTGCCAGTAACAGGGTAAGCTATGGCTACACCTTC
TRBJ2-3 TRBV19 few TRBD1 CASSLGDRGRATDTQYF TGTGCCAGTAGCTTAGGGGACAGGGGAAGGGCGACAGATACGCAGTATTTT
TRBJ2-1 TRBV15 . . CATSRDKTVSSYNEQFF TGTGCCACCAGCAGGGACAAGACCGTTAGCTCCTACAATGAGCAGTTCTTC
TRBJ2-1 TRBV6-5 . TRBD2 CASSGLAGYNEQFF TGTGCCAGCAGCGGACTAGCGGGCTACAATGAGCAGTTCTTC
TRBJ2-2 TRBV12-3/TRBV12-4 . . CASSLGGPGELFF TGTGCCAGCAGTTTAGGCGGGCCCGGGGAGCTGTTTTTT
TRBJ2-1 TRBV19 . . CASMPPAYNEQFF TGTGCCAGTATGCCGCCGGCCTACAATGAGCAGTTCTTC
TRBJ2-2 TRBV24-1 . TRBD1 CATRTGQDNTGELFF TGTGCCACCAGAACCGGACAGGATAACACCGGGGAGCTGTTTTTT
TRBJ1-2 TRBV11-3 few . CASSPRVNYGYTF TGTGCCAGCAGCCCCAGGGTTAACTATGGCTACACCTTC
TRBJ2-2 TRBV11-2 . TRBD1 CASSWRGQATTGELFF TGTGCCAGCAGCTGGAGGGGACAGGCTACCACCGGGGAGCTGTTTTTT
TRBJ2-7 TRBV19 . . CASSTRDKYYEQYF TGTGCCAGTAGTACCCGGGACAAGTACTACGAGCAGTACTTC
TRBJ2-7 TRBV19 . TRBD2 CASSPSGRGYEQYF TGTGCCAGTAGTCCTAGCGGGAGGGGGTACGAGCAGTACTTC
TRBJ2-2 TRBV30 . TRBD2 CAWSALAGVTGELFF TGTGCCTGGAGTGCCCTAGCGGGAGTAACCGGGGAGCTGTTTTTT
TRBJ1-3 TRBV19 . . CASSIDNSGNTIYF TGTGCCAGTAGTATAGACAACTCTGGAAACACCATATATTTT
TRBJ2-5 TRBV11-3 few TRBD1 CASSPQTGVETQYF TGTGCCAGCAGCCCCCAGACAGGGGTAGAGACCCAGTACTTC
TRBJ2-3 TRBV5-1 . TRBD2 CASSVLAGGLTDTQYF TGCGCCAGCAGCGTCCTAGCGGGAGGACTCACAGATACGCAGTATTTT
TRBJ2-5 TRBV2 . TRBD2 CASSTSGSTETQYF TGTGCCAGCAGCACTAGCGGGAGTACGGAGACCCAGTACTTC
TRBJ1-4 TRBV6-5 . . CASRLTATNEKLFF TGTGCCAGCAGGCTGACAGCAACTAATGAAAAACTGTTTTTT
TRBJ1-2 TRBV6-1 . TRBD1 CASSDDRGRSYGYTF TGTGCCAGCAGTGACGACAGGGGGCGTAGCTATGGCTACACCTTC
TRBJ2-3 TRBV5-8 few . CASSLVARSTDTQYF TGTGCCAGCAGCTTGGTTGCACGGAGCACAGATACGCAGTATTTT
TRBJ2-5 TRBV5-1 . . CASSLATLSETQYF TGCGCCAGCAGCTTGGCCACTCTGAGCGAGACCCAGTACTTC
TRBJ1-3 TRBV6-1 . TRBD1 CASSDTYRGVTIYF TGTGCCAGCAGTGACACTTACAGGGGCGTCACCATATATTTT
TRBJ2-3 TRBV21-1 . . CASPTPTDTQYF TGTGCCAGCCCTACCCCCACAGATACGCAGTATTTT
TRBJ2-5 TRBV7-2 . TRBD1 CASSFQTGGETQYF TGTGCCAGCAGCTTCCAGACAGGGGGAGAGACCCAGTACTTC
TRBJ1-5 TRBV24-1 . . CATSLAESQPQHF TGTGCCACCAGTCTGGCAGAAAGTCAGCCCCAGCATTTT
TRBJ2-3 TRBV30 . TRBD2 CAWSVPGTSGSARAQYF TGTGCCTGGAGTGTCCCTGGGACTAGCGGGAGTGCTAGGGCGCAGTATTTT
TRBJ2-1 TRBV5-4 . TRBD2 CASSLAGASSYNEQFF TGTGCCAGCAGTCTAGCGGGAGCCTCCTCCTACAATGAGCAGTTCTTC
TRBJ1-6 TRBV18 . . CASSPTGSYNSPLHF TGTGCCAGCTCACCCACAGGCTCCTATAATTCACCCCTCCACTTT
TRBJ1-1 TRBV6-4 . TRBD1 CASSRAGGDTEAFF TGTGCCAGCAGTCGGGCAGGGGGCGATACTGAAGCTTTCTTT
TRBJ1-2 TRBV27 . . CASRPNGQTWTFNYGYTF TGTGCCAGTCGCCCGAACGGACAGACTTGGACCTTCAACTATGGCTACACCTTC
TRBJ2-5 TRBV27 . . CASSSSSSGQETQYF TGTGCCAGCAGTTCCTCCAGTAGCGGCCAAGAGACCCAGTACTTC
TRBJ1-1 TRBV19 few TRBD1 CASSPQGVSAEAFF TGTGCCAGTAGTCCCCAGGGGGTTAGCGCTGAAGCTTTCTTT
TRBJ2-5 TRBV29-1 few . CSARGWTQYF TGCAGCGCCCGAGGTTGGACCCAGTACTTC
TRBJ1-1 TRBV5-1 . . CASSSGVSGGAEAFF TGCGCCAGCAGCTCGGGAGTAAGCGGGGGAGCTGAAGCTTTCTTT
TRBJ1-5 TRBV12-3/TRBV12-4 . . CASRRANQPQHF TGTGCCAGCAGGAGGGCAAATCAGCCCCAGCATTTT
TRBJ2-5 TRBV10-2 . . CASLSDQETQYF TGCGCCAGCTTGTCCGACCAAGAGACCCAGTACTTC
TRBJ1-3 TRBV10-3 . . CAISGGSSYSGNTIYF TGTGCCATCAGTGGCGGCAGTTCTTACTCTGGAAACACCATATATTTT
TRBJ2-3 TRBV10-2 . TRBD2 CASTGLAGRFTQYF TGCGCCAGCACGGGACTAGCGGGAAGGTTTACGCAGTATTTT
TRBJ2-1 TRBV19 . TRBD1 CASSIGTGGEQFF TGTGCCAGTAGTATCGGGACAGGGGGTGAGCAGTTCTTC
TRBJ2-1 TRBV11-3 . TRBD2 CASSSLAGTYNEQFF TGTGCCAGCAGCTCCCTAGCGGGAACCTACAATGAGCAGTTCTTC
TRBJ1-2 TRBV5-1 . . CASSFDGSPYGYTF TGCGCCAGCAGCTTTGACGGGTCCCCCTATGGCTACACCTTC
TRBJ2-1 TRBV6-1 . . CASSEDRSSYNEQFF TGTGCCAGCAGTGAAGACAGGAGCTCCTACAATGAGCAGTTCTTC
TRBJ2-5 TRBV5-4 . TRBD1 CASSLDRGRSQETQYF TGTGCCAGCAGCTTGGACAGGGGGCGCAGTCAAGAGACCCAGTACTTC
TRBJ1-2 TRBV9 . . CASSADTNYGYTF TGTGCCAGCAGCGCCGACACGAACTATGGCTACACCTTC
TRBJ1-1 TRBV5-4 . . CASSLEMDIDTEAFF TGTGCCAGCAGCTTGGAAATGGACATCGACACTGAAGCTTTCTTT
TRBJ2-5 TRBV2 . . CASSGFFSSQETQYF TGTGCCAGCAGTGGTTTTTTCTCGTCCCAAGAGACCCAGTACTTC